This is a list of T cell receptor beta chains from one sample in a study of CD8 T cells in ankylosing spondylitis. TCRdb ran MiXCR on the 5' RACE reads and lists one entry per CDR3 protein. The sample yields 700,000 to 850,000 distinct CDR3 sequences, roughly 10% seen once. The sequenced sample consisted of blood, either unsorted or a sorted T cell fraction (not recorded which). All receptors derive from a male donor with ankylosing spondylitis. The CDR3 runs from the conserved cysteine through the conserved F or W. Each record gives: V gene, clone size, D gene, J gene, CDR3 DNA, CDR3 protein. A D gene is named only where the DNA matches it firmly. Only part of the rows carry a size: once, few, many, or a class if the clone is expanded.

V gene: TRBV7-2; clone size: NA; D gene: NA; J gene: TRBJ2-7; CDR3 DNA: TGTGCCAGCAGCTTAGTCCCCAGGATCTCCTACGAGCAGTACTTC; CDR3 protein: CASSLVPRISYEQYF
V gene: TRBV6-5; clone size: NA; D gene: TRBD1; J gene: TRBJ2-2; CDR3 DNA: TGTGCCAGCAGTTACGGACAGGGGTCGAGCACCGGGGAGCTGTTTTTT; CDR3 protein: CASSYGQGSSTGELFF
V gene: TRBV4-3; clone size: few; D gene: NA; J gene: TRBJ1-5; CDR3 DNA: TGCGCCAGCAGCCACGGGCAGTACAATCAGCCCCAGCATTTT; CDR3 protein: CASSHGQYNQPQHF
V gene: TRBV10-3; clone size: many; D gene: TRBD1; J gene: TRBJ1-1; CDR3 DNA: TGTGCCATCAGTGATAAACAGGGGTGGAGCGGGACGACAACTGAAGCTTTCTTT; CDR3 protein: CAISDKQGWSGTTTEAFF
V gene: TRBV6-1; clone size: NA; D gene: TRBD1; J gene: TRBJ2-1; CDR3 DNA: TGTGCCAGCAGCCTCAATGGTCGGGACAGGGGCATGGGTGAGCAGTTCTTC; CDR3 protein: CASSLNGRDRGMGEQFF
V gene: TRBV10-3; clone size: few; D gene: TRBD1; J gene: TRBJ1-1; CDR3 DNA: TGTGCCATCAGTCCACAGGGGCGGAACACTGAAGCTTTCTTT; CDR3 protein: CAISPQGRNTEAFF
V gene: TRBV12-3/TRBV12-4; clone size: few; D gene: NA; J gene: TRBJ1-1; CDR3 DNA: TGTGCCAGCAGCCGGACAAATAAAGCTTTCTTT; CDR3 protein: CASSRTNKAFF
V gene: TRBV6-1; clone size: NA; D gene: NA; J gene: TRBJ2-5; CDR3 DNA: TGTGCCAGCAGTGTTCGGGACCCCAGGGGCGAGACCCAGTACTTC; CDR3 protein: CASSVRDPRGETQYF
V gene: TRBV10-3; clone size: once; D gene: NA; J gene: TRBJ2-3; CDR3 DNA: TGTGCCATCAGTGACAGGGTCACAGATACGCAGTATTTT; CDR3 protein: CAISDRVTDTQYF
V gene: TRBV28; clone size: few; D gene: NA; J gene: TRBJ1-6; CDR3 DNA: TGTGCCAGTACCACCGGGACTCTTAATTCACCCCTCCACTTT; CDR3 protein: CASTTGTLNSPLHF
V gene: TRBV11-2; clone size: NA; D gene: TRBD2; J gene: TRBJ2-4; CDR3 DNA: TGTGCCAGCAGCCCCTGGGTTAGCGGGAGCTCCGCCAAAAACATTCAGTACTTC; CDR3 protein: CASSPWVSGSSAKNIQYF
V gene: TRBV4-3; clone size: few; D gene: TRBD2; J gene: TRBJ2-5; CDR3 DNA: TGCGCCAGCAGCCAAGATCTAGCGGGAGGGGTTTCCCAAGAGACCCAGTACTTC; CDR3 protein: CASSQDLAGGVSQETQYF
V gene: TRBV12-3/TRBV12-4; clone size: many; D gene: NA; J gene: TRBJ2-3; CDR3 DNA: TGTGCCAGCAGTTTGGGCGACCCAGATACGCAGTATTTT; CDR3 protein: CASSLGDPDTQYF
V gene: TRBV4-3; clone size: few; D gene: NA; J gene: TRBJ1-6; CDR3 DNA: TGCGCCAGCAGCCAAGGATTCGGGGGGGTTTCACCCCTCCACTTT; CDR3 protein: CASSQGFGGVSPLHF
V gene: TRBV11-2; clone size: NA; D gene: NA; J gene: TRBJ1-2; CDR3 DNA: TGTGCCAGCAGCACCAGGAAACCCTGGCCCCACTATGGCTACACCTTC; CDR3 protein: CASSTRKPWPHYGYTF
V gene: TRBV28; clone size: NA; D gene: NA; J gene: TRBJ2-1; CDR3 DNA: TGTGCCAGCAGCCTCCCCTGGGCGGGAAGCTCCTACAATGAGCAGTTCTTC; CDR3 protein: CASSLPWAGSSYNEQFF
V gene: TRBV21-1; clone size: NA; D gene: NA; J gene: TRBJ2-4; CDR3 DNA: TGTGCCAGCAGCAAAGAATATCAAGGACTAGCGCTAGCCAAAAACATTCAGTACTTC; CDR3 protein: CASSKEYQGLALAKNIQYF
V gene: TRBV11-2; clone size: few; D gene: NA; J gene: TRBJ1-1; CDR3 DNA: TGTGCCAGCAGCTTTGGTCCGGTATCGGAAGCTTTCTTT; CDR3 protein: CASSFGPVSEAFF
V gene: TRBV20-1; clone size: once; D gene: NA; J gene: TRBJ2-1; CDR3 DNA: TGCAGTGCTAGAGATCAGAGAGCGGGCTCCTACAATGAGCAGTTCTTC; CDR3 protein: CSARDQRAGSYNEQFF
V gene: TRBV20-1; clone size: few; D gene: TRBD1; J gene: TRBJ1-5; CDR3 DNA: TGCAGTGCTAGAACAGACAGGGGGCTTAATCAGCCCCAGCATTTT; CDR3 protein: CSARTDRGLNQPQHF
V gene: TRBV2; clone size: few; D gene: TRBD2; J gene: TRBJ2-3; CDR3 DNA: TGTGCCAGCAGTAGGCGACCTAGCGGAACAAGGGGCACAGATACGCAGTATTTT; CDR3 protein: CASSRRPSGTRGTDTQYF
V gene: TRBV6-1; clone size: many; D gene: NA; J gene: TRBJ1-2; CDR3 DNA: TGTGGCTGCCGGCCCAGGGCTAGCTATGGCTACACCTTC; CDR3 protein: CGCRPRASYGYTF